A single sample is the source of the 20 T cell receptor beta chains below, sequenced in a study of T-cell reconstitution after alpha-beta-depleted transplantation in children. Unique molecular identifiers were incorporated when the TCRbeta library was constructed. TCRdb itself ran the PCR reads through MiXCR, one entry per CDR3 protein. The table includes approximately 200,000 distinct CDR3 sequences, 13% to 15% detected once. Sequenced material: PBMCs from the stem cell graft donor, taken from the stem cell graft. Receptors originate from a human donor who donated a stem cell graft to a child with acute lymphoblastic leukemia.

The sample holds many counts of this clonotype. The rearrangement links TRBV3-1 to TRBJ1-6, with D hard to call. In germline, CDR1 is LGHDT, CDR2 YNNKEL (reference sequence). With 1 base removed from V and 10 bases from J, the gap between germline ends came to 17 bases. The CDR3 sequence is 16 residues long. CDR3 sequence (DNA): TGTGCCAGCAGCCAAGGCAAGGCCATCGAGGGCTCACCCCTCCACTTT. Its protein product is CASSQGKAIEGSPLHF.

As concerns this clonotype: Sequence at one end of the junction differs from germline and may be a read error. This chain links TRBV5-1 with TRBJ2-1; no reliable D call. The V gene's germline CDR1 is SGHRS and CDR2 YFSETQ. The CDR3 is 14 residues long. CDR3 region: CASSFRAGVNDQFF. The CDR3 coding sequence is TGCGCCAGCAGCTTTCGGGCTGGGGTCAATGACCAGTTCTTC.

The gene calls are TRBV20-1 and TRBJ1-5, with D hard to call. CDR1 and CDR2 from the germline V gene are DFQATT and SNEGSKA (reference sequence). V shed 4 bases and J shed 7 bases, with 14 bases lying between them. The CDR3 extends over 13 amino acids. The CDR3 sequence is CSAKQLNHQPQHF. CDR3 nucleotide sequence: TGCAGTGCTAAACAGCTTAATCACCAGCCCCAGCATTTT.

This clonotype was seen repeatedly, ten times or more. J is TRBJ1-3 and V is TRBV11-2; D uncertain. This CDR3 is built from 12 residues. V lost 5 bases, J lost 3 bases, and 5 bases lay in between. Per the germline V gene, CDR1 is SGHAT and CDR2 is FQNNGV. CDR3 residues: CASSLVGNTIYF. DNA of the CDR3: TGTGCCAGCAGCCTAGTTGGAAACACCATATATTTT.

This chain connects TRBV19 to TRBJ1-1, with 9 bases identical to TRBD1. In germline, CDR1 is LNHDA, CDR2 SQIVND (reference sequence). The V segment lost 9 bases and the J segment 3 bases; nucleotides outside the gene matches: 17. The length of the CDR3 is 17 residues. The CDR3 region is CASARQGDSGQDTEAFF. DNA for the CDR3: TGTGCCAGCGCTCGACAGGGGGATAGTGGACAGGACACTGAAGCTTTCTTT.

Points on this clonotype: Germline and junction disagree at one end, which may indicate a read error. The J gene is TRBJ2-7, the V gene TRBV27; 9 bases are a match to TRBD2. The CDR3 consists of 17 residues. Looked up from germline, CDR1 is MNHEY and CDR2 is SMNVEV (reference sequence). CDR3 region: CASDGIGLAGSSSEQYF. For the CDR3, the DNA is TGTGCCAGCGACGGTATCGGGCTAGCGGGGAGCTCCTCCGAGCAGTACTTC.

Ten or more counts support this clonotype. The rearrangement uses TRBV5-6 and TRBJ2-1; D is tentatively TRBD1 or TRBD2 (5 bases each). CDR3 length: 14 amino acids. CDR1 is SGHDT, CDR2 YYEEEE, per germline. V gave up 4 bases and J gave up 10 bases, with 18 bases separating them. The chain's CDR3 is CASSGTPSVREQFF. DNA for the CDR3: TGTGCCAGCAGCGGGACCCCGTCGGTCAGGGAGCAGTTCTTC.

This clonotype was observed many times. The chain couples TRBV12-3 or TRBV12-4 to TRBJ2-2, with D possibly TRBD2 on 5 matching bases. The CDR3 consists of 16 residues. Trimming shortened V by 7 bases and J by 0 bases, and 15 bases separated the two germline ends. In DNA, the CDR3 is TGTGCCAGCAATCAACTAGACCTAACGAACACCGGGGAGCTGTTTTTT. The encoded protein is CASNQLDLTNTGELFF.

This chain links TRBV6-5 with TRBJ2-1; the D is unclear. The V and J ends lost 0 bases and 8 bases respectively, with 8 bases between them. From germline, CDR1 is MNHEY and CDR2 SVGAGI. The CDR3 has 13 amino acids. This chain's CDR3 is CASSYSKGDEQFF. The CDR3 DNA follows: TGTGCCAGCAGTTACTCGAAGGGCGATGAGCAGTTCTTC.

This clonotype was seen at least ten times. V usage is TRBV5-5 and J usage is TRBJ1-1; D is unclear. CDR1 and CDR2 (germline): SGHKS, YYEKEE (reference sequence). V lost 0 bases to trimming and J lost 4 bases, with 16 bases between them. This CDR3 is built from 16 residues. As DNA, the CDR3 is TGTGCCAGCAGCTTGGTTTGGGCCTCCCAACTCACTGAAGCTTTCTTT. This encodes CASSLVWASQLTEAFF.

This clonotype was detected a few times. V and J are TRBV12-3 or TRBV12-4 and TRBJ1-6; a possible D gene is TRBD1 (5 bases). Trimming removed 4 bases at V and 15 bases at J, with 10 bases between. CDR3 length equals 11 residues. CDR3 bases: TGTGCCAGCAGTTCAGGGTTTTACCTCCACTTT. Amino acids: CASSSGFYLHF.

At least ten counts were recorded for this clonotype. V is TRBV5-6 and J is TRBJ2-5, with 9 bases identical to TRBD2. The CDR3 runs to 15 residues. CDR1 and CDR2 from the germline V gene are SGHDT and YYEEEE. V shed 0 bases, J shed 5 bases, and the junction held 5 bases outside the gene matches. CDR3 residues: CASSLVGLAWETQYF. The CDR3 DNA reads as TGTGCCAGCAGCTTGGTGGGACTAGCTTGGGAGACCCAGTACTTC.

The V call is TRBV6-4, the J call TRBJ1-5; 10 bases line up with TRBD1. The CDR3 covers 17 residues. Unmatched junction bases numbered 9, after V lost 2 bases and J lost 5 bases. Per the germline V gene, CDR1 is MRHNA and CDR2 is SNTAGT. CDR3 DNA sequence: TGTGCCAGCAGTGACCCCAGGACAGGGGGAAAACATCAGCCCCAGCATTTT. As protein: CASSDPRTGGKHQPQHF.

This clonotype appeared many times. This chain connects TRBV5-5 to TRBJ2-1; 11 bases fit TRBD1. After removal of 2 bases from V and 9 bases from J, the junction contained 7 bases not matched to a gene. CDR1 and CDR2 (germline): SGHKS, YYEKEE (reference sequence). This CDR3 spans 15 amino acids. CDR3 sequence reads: CASSFQDRGLSEQFF. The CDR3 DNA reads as TGTGCCAGCAGCTTCCAGGACAGGGGGCTAAGTGAGCAGTTCTTC.

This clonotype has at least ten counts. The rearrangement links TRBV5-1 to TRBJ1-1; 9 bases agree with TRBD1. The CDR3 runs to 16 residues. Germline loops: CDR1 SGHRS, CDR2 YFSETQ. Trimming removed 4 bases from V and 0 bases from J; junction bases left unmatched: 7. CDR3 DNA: TGCGCCAGCAGCGACCGGGACAGGGCCTTGAACACTGAAGCTTTCTTT. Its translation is CASSDRDRALNTEAFF.

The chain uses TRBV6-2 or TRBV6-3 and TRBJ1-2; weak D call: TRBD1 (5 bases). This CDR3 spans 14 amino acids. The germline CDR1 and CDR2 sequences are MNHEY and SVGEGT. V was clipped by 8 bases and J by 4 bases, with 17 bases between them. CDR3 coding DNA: TGTGCCAGCCGGAAACGACTCGGGACCTATGGCTACACCTTC. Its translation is CASRKRLGTYGYTF.

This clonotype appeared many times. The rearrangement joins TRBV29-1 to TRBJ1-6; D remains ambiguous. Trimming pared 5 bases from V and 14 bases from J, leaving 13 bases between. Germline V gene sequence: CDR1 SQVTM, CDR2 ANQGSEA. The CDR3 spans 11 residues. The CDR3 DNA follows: TGCAGCGTTTACGGAGACACAGCCCTCCACTTT. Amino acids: CSVYGDTALHF.

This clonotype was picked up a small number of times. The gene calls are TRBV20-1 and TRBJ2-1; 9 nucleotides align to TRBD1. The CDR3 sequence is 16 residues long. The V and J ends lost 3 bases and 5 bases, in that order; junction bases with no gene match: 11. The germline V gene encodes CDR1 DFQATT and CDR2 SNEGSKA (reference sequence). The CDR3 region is CSASTFGDRVHNEQFF. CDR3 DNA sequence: TGCAGTGCTAGCACCTTCGGGGACAGGGTCCACAATGAGCAGTTCTTC.

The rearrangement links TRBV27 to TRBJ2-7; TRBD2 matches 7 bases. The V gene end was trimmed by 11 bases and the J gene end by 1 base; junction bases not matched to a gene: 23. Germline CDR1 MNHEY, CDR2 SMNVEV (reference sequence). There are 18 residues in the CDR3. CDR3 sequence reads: CAFSLSPSGLLWSYEQYF. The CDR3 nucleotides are TGTGCCTTCAGTTTATCGCCTAGCGGATTGCTGTGGTCCTACGAGCAGTACTTC.

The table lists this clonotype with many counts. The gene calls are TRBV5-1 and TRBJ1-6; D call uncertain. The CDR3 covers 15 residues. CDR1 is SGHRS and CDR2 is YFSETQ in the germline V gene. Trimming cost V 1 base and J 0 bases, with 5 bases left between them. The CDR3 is CASSLSGSYNSPLHF. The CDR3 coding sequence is TGCGCCAGCAGCTTGTCAGGCTCCTATAATTCACCCCTCCACTTT.